Listed below are T cell receptor beta chains from one sample, sequenced in a study of T cell changes during pregnancy in multiple sclerosis. TCRdb's copy holds only in-frame clones and misses some; the assay was immunoSEQ multiplex PCR. The data contain 100,000 or so clones, about 94% of them singletons. The specimen comprised peripheral blood, sampled after pregnancy. Receptors were obtained from a female donor in good health, enrolled as a control in a pregnancy study. Both conserved end residues are trimmed from each CDR3.

V: TRBV19
J: TRBJ1-1
CDR3: ASSIGAGLNTEAF

V: TRBV7-2
J: TRBJ2-3
CDR3: ASSLALSGGSGDTQY

V: TRBV7-9
J: TRBJ2-1
CDR3: ASSLGAGTGYNEQF

V: TRBV5-1
J: TRBJ2-3
CDR3: ASSYGSTTDTQY

V: TRBV2
J: TRBJ1-5
CDR3: ASSGTGRGANQPQH

V: TRBV27
J: TRBJ2-7
CDR3: ASSSLAGSYEQY

V: TRBV30
J: TRBJ2-5
CDR3: AWSSRTSGRGETQY

V: TRBV28
J: TRBJ2-1
CDR3: ASTSLPGRDEQF

V: TRBV2
J: TRBJ1-1
CDR3: ASRAGSVNTEAF

V: TRBV5-1
J: TRBJ1-2
CDR3: ASSLVFSAGDNYGYT